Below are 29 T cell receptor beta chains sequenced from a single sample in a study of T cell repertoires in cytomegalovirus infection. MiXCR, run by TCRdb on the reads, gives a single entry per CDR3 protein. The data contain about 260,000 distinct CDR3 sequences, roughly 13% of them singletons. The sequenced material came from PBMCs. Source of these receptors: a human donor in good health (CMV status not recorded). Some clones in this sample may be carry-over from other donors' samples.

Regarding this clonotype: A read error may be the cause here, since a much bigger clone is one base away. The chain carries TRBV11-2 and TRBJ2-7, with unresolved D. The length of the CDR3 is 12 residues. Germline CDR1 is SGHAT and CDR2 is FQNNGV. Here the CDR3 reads CACRSNNDEQYF. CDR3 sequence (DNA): TGTGCCTGCAGATCGAACAATGACGAGCAGTACTTC. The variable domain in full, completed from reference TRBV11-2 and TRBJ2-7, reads EAGVAQSPRYKIIEKRQSVAFWCNPISGHATLYWYQQILGQGPKLLIQFQNNGVVDDSQLPKDRFSAERLKGVDSTLKIQPAKLEDSAVYLCACRSNNDEQYFGPGTRLTVT.

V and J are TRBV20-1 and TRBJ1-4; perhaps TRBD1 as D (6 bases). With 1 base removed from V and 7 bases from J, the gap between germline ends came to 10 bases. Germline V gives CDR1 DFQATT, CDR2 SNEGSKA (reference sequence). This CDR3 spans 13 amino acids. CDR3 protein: CSARARGGEKLFF. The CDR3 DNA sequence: TGCAGTGCTAGAGCCAGGGGCGGTGAAAAACTGTTTTTT.

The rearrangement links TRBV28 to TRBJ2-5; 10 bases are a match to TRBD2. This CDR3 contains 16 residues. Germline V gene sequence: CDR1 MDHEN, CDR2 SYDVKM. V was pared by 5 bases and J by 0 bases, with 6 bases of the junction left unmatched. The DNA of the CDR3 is TGTGCCAGCAGTCCGCTTAGCGGGAGGAACCAAGAGACCCAGTACTTC. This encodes CASSPLSGRNQETQYF.

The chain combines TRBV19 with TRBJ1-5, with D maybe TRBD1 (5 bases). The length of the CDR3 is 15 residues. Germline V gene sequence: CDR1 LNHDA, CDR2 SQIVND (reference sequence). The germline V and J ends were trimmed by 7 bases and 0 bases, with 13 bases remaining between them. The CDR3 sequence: CASTLGRYSNQPQHF. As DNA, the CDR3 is TGTGCCAGTACCCTGGGACGGTATAGCAATCAGCCCCAGCATTTT.

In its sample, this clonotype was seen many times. The CDR3 nucleotides are TGTGCCAGCAGTTCCCGGGGAAGGGGGGACACTAACTATGGCTACACCTTC. As protein: CASSSRGRGDTNYGYTF. The chain couples TRBV28 to TRBJ1-2; TRBD1 is a possible D gene (6 bases). V was clipped by 4 bases and J by 0 bases, with 18 bases between them. Germline CDR1 MDHEN, CDR2 SYDVKM. The CDR3 has 17 residues.

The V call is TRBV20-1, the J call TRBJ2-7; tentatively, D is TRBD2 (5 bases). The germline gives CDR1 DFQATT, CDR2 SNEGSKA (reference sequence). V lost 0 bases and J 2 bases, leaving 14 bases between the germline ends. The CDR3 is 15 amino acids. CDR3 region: CSARDQGPGAYEQYF. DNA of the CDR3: TGCAGTGCTAGAGATCAAGGACCCGGGGCCTACGAGCAGTACTTC.

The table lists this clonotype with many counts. CDR3 residues: CASSPRTADYTF. The CDR3 nucleotides read TGTGCCAGCAGCCCAAGGACGGCCGACTACACCTTC. This chain connects TRBV7-2 to TRBJ1-2; D remains ambiguous. CDR1 and CDR2 (germline): SGHTA, FQGNSA. The V end lost 5 bases, the J end lost 10 bases, and 14 bases lay between the germline ends. This CDR3 spans 12 amino acids.

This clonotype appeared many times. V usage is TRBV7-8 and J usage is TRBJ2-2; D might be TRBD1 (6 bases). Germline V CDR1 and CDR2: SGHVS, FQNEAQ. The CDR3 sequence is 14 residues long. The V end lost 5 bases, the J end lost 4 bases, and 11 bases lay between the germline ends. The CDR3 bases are TGTGCCAGCAGCGACCGACAGGCCACCGGGGAGCTGTTTTTT. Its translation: CASSDRQATGELFF.

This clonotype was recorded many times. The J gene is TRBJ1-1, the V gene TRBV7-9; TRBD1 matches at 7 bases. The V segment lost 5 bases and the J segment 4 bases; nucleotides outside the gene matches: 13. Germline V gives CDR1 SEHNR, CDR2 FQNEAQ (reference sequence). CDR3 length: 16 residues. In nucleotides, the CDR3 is TGTGCCAGCAGCCACCCTGAGACAGGGTTTGGCACTGAAGCTTTCTTT. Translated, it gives CASSHPETGFGTEAFF.

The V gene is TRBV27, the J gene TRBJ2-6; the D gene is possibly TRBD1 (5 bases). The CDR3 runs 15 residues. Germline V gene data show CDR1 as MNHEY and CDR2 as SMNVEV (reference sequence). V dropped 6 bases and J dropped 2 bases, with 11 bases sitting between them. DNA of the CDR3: TGTGCCAGCAGGACAGCCTCACCTGGGGCCAACGTCCTGACTTTC. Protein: CASRTASPGANVLTF. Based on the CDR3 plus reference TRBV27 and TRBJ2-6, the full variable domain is EAQVTQNPRYLITVTGKKLTVTCSQNMNHEYMSWYRQDPGLGLRQIYYSMNVEVTDKGDVPEGYKVSRKEKRNFPLILESPSPNQTSLYFCASRTASPGANVLTFGAGSRLTVL.

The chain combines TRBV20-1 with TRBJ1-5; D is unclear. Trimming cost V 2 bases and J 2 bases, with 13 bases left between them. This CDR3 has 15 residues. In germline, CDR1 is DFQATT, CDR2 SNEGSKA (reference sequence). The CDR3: CSARLRGRGNQPQHF. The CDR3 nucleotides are TGCAGTGCTAGACTCCGGGGTCGGGGCAATCAGCCCCAGCATTTT.

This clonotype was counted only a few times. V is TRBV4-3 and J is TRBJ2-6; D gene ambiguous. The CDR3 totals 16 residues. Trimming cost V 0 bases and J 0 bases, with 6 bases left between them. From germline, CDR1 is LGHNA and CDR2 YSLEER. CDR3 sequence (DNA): TGCGCCAGCAGCCAAGATAGCAGCTCTGGGGCCAACGTCCTGACTTTC. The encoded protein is CASSQDSSSGANVLTF.

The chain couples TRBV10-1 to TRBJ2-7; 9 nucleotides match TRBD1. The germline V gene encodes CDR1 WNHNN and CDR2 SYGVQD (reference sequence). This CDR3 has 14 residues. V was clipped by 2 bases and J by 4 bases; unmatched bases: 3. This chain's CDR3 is CASSEGDRVYEQYF. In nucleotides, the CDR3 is TGCGCCAGCAGTGAGGGGGACAGGGTATACGAGCAGTACTTC.

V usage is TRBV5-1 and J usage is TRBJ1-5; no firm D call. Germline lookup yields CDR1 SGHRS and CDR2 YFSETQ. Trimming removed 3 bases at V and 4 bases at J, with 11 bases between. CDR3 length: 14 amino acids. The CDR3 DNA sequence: TGCGCCAGCAGCTGGGGAGCGCCTAATCAGCCCCAGCATTTT. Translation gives CASSWGAPNQPQHF.

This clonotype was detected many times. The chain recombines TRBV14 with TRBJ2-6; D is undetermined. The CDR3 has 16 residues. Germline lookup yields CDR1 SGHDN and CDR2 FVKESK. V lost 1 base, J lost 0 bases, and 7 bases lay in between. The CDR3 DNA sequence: TGTGCCAGCAGCCAAGGTTTGGACTCTGGGGCCAACGTCCTGACTTTC. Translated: CASSQGLDSGANVLTF. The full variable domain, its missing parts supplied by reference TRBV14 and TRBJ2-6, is EAGVTQFPSHSVIEKGQTVTLRCDPISGHDNLYWYRRVMGKEIKFLLHFVKESKQDESGMPNNRFLAERTGGTYSTLKVQPAELEDSGVYFCASSQGLDSGANVLTFGAGSRLTVL.

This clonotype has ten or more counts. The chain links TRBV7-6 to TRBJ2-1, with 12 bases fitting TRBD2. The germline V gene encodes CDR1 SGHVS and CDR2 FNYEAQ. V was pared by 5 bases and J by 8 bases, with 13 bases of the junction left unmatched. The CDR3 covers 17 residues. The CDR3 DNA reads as TGTGCCAGCAGCCCTAGCGGGAGGGTACCTCCTACGGATGAGCAGTTCTTC. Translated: CASSPSGRVPPTDEQFF.

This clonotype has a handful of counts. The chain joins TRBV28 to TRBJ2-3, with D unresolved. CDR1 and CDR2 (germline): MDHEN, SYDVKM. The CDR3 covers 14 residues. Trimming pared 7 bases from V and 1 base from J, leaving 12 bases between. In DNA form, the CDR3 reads TGTGCCAGCACTCCGATTTCGCGCACAGATACGCAGTATTTT. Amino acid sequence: CASTPISRTDTQYF.

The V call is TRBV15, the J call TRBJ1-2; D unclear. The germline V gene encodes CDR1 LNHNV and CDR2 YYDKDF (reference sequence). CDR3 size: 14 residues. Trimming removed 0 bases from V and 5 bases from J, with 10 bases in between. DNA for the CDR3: TGTGCCACCAGCAGAGATCGACGGGATTATGGCTACACCTTC. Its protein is CATSRDRRDYGYTF.

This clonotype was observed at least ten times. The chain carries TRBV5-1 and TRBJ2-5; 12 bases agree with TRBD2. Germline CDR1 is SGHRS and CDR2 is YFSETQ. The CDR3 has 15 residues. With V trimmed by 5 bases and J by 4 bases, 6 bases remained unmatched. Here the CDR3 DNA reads TGCGCCAGCAGGAGACTAGCGGGAGAGTCAGAGACCCAGTACTTC. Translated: CASRRLAGESETQYF.

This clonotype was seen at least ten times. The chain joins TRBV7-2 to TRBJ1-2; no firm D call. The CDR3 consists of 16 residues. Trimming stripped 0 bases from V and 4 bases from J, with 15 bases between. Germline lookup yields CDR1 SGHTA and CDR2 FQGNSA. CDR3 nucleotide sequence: TGTGCCAGCAGCTTAGCCCCTGGGGAACTTTTCTATGGCTACACCTTC. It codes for CASSLAPGELFYGYTF.

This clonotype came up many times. The CDR3 reads CASSDRGGLVAFF. The DNA of the CDR3 is TGTGCCAGTAGTGACAGGGGAGGCTTGGTGGCTTTCTTT. The chain employs TRBV19 and TRBJ1-1, with 8 bases lining up with TRBD1. The CDR3 totals 13 residues. CDR1 and CDR2 from the germline V gene are LNHDA and SQIVND (reference sequence). Trimming at V came to 5 bases and at J to 11 bases, leaving 10 bases not matched to a gene.

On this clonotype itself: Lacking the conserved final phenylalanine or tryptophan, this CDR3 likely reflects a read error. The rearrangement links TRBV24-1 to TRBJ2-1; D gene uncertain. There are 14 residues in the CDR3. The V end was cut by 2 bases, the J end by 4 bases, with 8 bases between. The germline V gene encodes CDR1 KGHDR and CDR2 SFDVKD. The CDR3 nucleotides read TGTGCCACCAGTGATTCGCGTAGTTACAATGAGCAGTTCCTC. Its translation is CATSDSRSYNEQFL.

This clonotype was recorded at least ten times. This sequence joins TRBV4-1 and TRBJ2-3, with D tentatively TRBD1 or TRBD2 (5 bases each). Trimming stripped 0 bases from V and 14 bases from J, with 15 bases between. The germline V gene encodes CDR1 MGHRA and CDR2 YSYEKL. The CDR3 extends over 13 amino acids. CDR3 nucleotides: TGCGCCAGCAGCCAAGATGGGACGGCCCCCGGGTATTTT. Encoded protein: CASSQDGTAPGYF.

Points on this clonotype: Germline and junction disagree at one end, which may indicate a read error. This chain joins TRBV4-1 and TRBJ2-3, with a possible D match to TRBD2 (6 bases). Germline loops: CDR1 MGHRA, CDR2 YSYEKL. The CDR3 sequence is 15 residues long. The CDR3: CASSQEASEVGTQYF. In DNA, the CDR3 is TGTGCCAGCAGCCAGGAGGCTAGCGAAGTAGGGACGCAGTATTTT.

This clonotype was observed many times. This chain's CDR3 is CSAGRQGMNTEAFF. The DNA of the CDR3 is TGCAGTGCTGGTCGACAGGGGATGAACACTGAAGCTTTCTTT. The chain employs TRBV20-1 and TRBJ1-1; 8 positions agree with TRBD1. V trimming: 5 bases; J trimming: 0 bases; junction bases outside the gene matches: 5. This CDR3 comprises 14 residues. The V gene's germline CDR1 is DFQATT and CDR2 SNEGSKA (reference sequence).

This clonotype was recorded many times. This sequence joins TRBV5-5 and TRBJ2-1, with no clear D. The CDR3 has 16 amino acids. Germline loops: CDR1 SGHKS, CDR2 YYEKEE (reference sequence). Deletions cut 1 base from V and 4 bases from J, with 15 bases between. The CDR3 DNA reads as TGTGCCAGCAGCTTGCTGGGCCAGTCGTCTTACAATGAGCAGTTCTTC. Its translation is CASSLLGQSSYNEQFF.

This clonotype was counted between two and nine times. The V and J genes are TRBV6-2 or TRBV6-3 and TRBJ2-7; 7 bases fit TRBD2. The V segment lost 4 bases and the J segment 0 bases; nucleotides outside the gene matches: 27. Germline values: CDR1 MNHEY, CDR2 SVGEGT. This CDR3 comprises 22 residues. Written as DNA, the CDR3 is TGTGCCAGCAGTTGGCAGCGACTAGCCGAAAGAAGATCCCCAGACCACTCCTACGAGCAGTACTTC. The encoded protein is CASSWQRLAERRSPDHSYEQYF.

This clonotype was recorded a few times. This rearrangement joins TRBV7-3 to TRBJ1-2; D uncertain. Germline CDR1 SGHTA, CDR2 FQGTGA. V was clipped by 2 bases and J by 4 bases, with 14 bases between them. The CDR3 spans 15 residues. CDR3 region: CASSLDRDPSYGYTF. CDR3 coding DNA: TGTGCCAGCAGCTTAGACCGGGATCCCTCCTATGGCTACACCTTC.

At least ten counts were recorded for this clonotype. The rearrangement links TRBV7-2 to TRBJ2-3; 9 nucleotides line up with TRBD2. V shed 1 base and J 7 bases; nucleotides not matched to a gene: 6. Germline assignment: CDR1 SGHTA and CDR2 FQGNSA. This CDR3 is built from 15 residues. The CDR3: CASSLVAGVENTQYF. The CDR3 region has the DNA TGTGCCAGCAGCTTAGTAGCGGGAGTGGAGAATACGCAGTATTTT.